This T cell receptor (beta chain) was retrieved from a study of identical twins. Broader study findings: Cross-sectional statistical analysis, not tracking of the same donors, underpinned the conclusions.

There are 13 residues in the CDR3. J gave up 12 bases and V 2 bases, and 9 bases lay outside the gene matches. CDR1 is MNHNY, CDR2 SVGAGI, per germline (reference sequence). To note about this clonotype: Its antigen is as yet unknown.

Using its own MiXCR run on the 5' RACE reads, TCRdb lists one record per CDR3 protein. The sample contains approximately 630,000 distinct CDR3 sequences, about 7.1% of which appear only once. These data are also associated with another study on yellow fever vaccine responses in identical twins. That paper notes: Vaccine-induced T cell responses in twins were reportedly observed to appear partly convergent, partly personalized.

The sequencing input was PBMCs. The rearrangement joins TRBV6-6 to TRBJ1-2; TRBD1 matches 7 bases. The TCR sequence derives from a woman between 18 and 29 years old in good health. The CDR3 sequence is CASSYEQGGRDTF. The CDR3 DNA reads TGTGCCAGCAGTTACGAGCAGGGGGGGCGGGACACCTTC.